This record covers a single T cell receptor beta chain. This specimen belongs to a study of blood T cell repertoires in COVID-19. The CDR3 consists of 14 residues. V dropped 2 bases and J dropped 3 bases, with 9 bases sitting between them. The germline gives CDR1 LGHNA, CDR2 YNFKEQ. TCRdb's copy holds only in-frame clones and misses some; the assay was immunoSEQ multiplex PCR. The sample carries tens of thousands of clones, 80% to 85% recorded once. Input material: peripheral blood. The V gene is TRBV4-2, the J gene TRBJ2-3; tentatively, D is TRBD2 (6 bases). The source of this sequence is a man aged 65 to 79 with acute or convalescent COVID-19. CDR3 sequence (DNA): TGTGCCAGCAGCCAACAGGAGGGGACAGATACGCAGTATTTT. Residues: CASSQQEGTDTQYF.